This T cell receptor beta chain was sequenced during a study of blood T cell repertoires in COVID-19. About the research overall: Whether acute or convalescent, the COVID-19 samples came from the United States, Italy and Spain. Sample material is recorded as cDNA or gDNA derived from T cells, B-cell-depleted T cells, or PBMCs.

V was pared by 8 bases and J by 7 bases, with 5 bases of the junction left unmatched. The CDR3 sequence is 13 residues long. Germline CDR1 reads MDHEN; CDR2 reads SYDVKM. Original data processing: Researchers report that nucleated cell counts were estimated from reference gene primer amplification. Data came from immunoSEQ multiplex PCR; TCRdb stores just in-frame clones and leaves some out. That table gives V, J and clone size, and the DNA gave D and trimming. Counted here are roughly 99,000 clones, 75% to 95% occurring once; the ten biggest clones make up over 1%. The V call is TRBV28, the J call TRBJ2-7; 13 nucleotides agree with TRBD2. Sequenced sample: peripheral blood. The receptor's source is a woman between 25 and 40 years old with acute or convalescent COVID-19. The CDR3: CASGLAGEREQYF. CDR3 in DNA: TGTGCCAGCGGACTAGCGGGGGAACGGGAGCAGTACTTC. The whole variable domain, remainder taken from reference TRBV28 and TRBJ2-7, is DVKVTQSSRYLVKRTGEKVFLECVQDMDHENMFWYRQDPGLGLRLIYFSYDVKMKEKGDIPEGYSVSREKKERFSLILESASTNQTSMYLCASGLAGEREQYFGPGTRLTVT.